One and the same sample provided the 29 T cell receptor beta chains below, sequenced in a study of STAT5B mutations in CD4+ large granular lymphocyte leukemia. Profiled with immunoSEQ multiplex PCR; TCRdb holds only in-frame clones, not every one. This table has roughly 30,000 clones, approximately 79% appearing once. Sequenced: CD4+ T cells from blood buffy coats. The receptors here all came from a human donor in good health.

This chain joins TRBV10-1 and TRBJ2-3; a weak D match, TRBD2 (5 bases). V was cut by 0 bases and J by 8 bases, with 15 bases left in between. Looked up from germline, CDR1 is WNHNN and CDR2 is SYGVQD (reference sequence). The CDR3 loop spans 15 amino acids. Here the CDR3 DNA reads TGCGCCAGCAGTGAGTCTAGCTCGGGCCGGGGTACGCAGTATTTT. As protein: CASSESSSGRGTQYF.

This rearrangement joins TRBV19 to TRBJ2-3; no firm D call. The CDR3 has 12 amino acids. V lost 5 bases and J 2 bases, leaving 5 bases between the germline ends. The germline CDR1 and CDR2 sequences are LNHDA and SQIVND (reference sequence). The CDR3 spells CASSRVTDTQYF. The CDR3 bases are TGTGCCAGTAGTCGGGTCACAGATACGCAGTATTTT.

Worth noting for this clone: Other DNA sequences from this sample encode an identical CDR3 as well. The genes are TRBV5-4 and TRBJ1-2; D uncertain. CDR1 SGHNT and CDR2 YYREEE come from the germline V gene (reference sequence). This CDR3 is 14 amino acids long. V was cut by 0 bases and J by 0 bases, with 6 bases left in between. DNA of the CDR3: TGTGCCAGCAGCTTGGCACCGCCTAACTATGGCTACACCTTC. Translation: CASSLAPPNYGYTF.

The chain combines TRBV6-5 with TRBJ1-1, with a possible D match to TRBD1 (6 bases). V was shortened by 0 bases and J by 5 bases, with 16 bases between the two germline ends. The CDR3 has 16 amino acids. The germline CDR1 and CDR2 sequences are MNHEY and SVGAGI. As DNA, the CDR3 is TGTGCCAGCAGTTACTCGATGGGGGGCCGAGGAACTGAAGCTTTCTTT. This translates into CASSYSMGGRGTEAFF.

The chain employs TRBV6-5 and TRBJ1-2; 7 nucleotides line up with TRBD1. The CDR3 contains 14 residues. The germline CDR1 and CDR2 sequences are MNHEY and SVGAGI. Germline trimming cut 5 bases from V and 8 bases from J; bases unmatched to any gene: 11. CDR3: CASSGDRQGEGYTF. Written as DNA, the CDR3 is TGTGCCAGCAGTGGCGATCGACAGGGAGAGGGCTACACCTTC.

The J gene is TRBJ2-7, the V gene TRBV18; 7 positions agree with TRBD1. J was trimmed by 0 bases and V by 5 bases; bases with no gene match: 10. The CDR3 is made up of 16 amino acids. Germline-derived CDR1 and CDR2 are KGHSH and LQKENI. The CDR3 spells CASSNRTGLFSYEQYF. The CDR3, as DNA: TGTGCCAGCTCAAACCGGACAGGCCTGTTCTCCTACGAGCAGTACTTC.

The chain links TRBV7-2 to TRBJ1-2; 7 bases line up with TRBD1. The V segment lost 1 base and the J segment 2 bases; nucleotides outside the gene matches: 1. The length of the CDR3 is 14 residues. The germline gives CDR1 SGHTA, CDR2 FQGNSA. The CDR3 DNA reads TGTGCCAGCAGCTTAGGGACAGGAAACTATGGCTACACCTTC. It translates to CASSLGTGNYGYTF.

CDR3 protein: CASSSDRRWDNEQFF. The CDR3 region has the DNA TGTGCCAGCAGCAGCGACAGGAGGTGGGACAATGAGCAGTTCTTC. The chain links TRBV7-2 to TRBJ2-1; D might be TRBD1 (6 bases). This CDR3 is built from 15 residues. V was clipped by 5 bases and J by 5 bases, with 16 bases between them. Germline CDR1 and CDR2: SGHTA and FQGNSA.

J is TRBJ2-3 and V is TRBV18; D possibly corresponds to TRBD1 (6 bases). Trimming left V 4 bases short and J 2 bases short, with 13 bases between. Germline lookup yields CDR1 KGHSH and CDR2 LQKENI. This CDR3 region has 15 residues. CDR3 in DNA: TGTGCCAGCTCACGGGAACAGGGATCCACAGATACGCAGTATTTT. It translates to CASSREQGSTDTQYF.

The chain employs TRBV27 and TRBJ1-6; D ambiguous. Germline V gene sequence: CDR1 MNHEY, CDR2 SMNVEV (reference sequence). V was clipped by 3 bases and J by 8 bases, with 5 bases between them. The CDR3 is 12 amino acids. CDR3 in amino acids: CASSFRDSPLHF. The CDR3 nucleotides are TGTGCCAGCAGTTTCCGAGATTCACCCCTCCACTTT.

The J gene is TRBJ2-3, the V gene TRBV18, with D unclear. CDR1 KGHSH and CDR2 LQKENI come from the germline V gene. The CDR3 covers 13 residues. Between the trimmed V and J ends, which lost 0 bases and 4 bases, there was a span of 5 bases. This CDR3 is CASSPPGPDTQYF. The CDR3 coding sequence is TGTGCCAGCTCACCACCGGGTCCAGATACGCAGTATTTT.

The genes are TRBV5-1 and TRBJ2-1; TRBD1 or TRBD2 may be the D gene (6 bases each). Germline CDR1 is SGHRS and CDR2 is YFSETQ. The CDR3 contains 15 residues. With 2 bases removed from V and 2 bases from J, the gap between germline ends came to 11 bases. CDR3 sequence (DNA): TGCGCCAGCAGCTTCACGGGGGCCGCCTACAATGAGCAGTTCTTC. Translation: CASSFTGAAYNEQFF.

In its sample, this clone was seen a few times. The chain's CDR3 is CASSLAVTGELFF. CDR3 nucleotides: TGTGCCAGCAGCTTAGCTGTTACCGGGGAGCTGTTTTTT. The genes are TRBV7-9 and TRBJ2-2; D gene uncertain. The V and J ends lost 0 bases and 5 bases respectively, with 4 bases between them. Germline loops: CDR1 SEHNR, CDR2 FQNEAQ (reference sequence). The CDR3 has 13 amino acids. The variable domain in full, with the rest retrieved from reference TRBV7-9 and TRBJ2-2, is DTGVSQNPRHKITKRGQNVTFRCDPISEHNRLYWYRQTLGQGPEFLTYFQNEAQLEKSRLLSDRFSAERPKGSFSTLEIQRTEQGDSAMYLCASSLAVTGELFFGEGSRLTVL.

V usage is TRBV9 and J usage is TRBJ2-3; D tentatively reads TRBD1 or TRBD2 (5 bases each). Germline CDR1 and CDR2: SGDLS and YYNGEE. Trimming took off 5 bases at V and 8 bases at J, with 24 bases between the two ends. This CDR3 is built from 16 residues. DNA of the CDR3: TGTGCCAGCAGACGTACAGACCGGGACGTAGGTGGTACGCAGTATTTT. This codes for CASRRTDRDVGGTQYF.

This clone has a single count. This chain links TRBV18 with TRBJ2-3, with a tentative D call TRBD1 (6 bases). The CDR3 runs to 16 residues. The V gene's germline CDR1 is KGHSH and CDR2 LQKENI. Trimming left V 3 bases short and J 1 base short, with 14 bases between. The CDR3 DNA is TGTGCCAGCTCACCGGCCAGGGGTCAGGGCACAGATACGCAGTATTTT. This codes for CASSPARGQGTDTQYF.

The chain recombines TRBV4-1 with TRBJ2-5, with D tentatively TRBD2 (6 bases). This CDR3 comprises 22 residues. V lost 5 bases to trimming and J lost 8 bases, with 42 bases between them. Germline CDR1 and CDR2: MGHRA and YSYEKL. This CDR3 reads CASSGQRVPVKPGLSGWETQYF. The CDR3 coding sequence is TGCGCCAGCAGCGGGCAGCGGGTACCCGTAAAGCCTGGGCTCTCGGGGTGGGAAACCCAGTACTTC.

This clone was counted a few times. The V gene is TRBV7-9, the J gene TRBJ2-7, with a possible D match to TRBD1 (5 bases). The CDR3 length is 12 residues. Germline CDR1 SEHNR, CDR2 FQNEAQ (reference sequence). The V end was cut by 2 bases, the J end by 5 bases, with 7 bases between. The DNA for the CDR3 is TGTGCCAGCAGCTTATTAGGGGACGAGCAGTACTTC. It specifies CASSLLGDEQYF.

This rearrangement joins TRBV7-2 to TRBJ1-4; D gene ambiguous. Germline V gene data show CDR1 as SGHTA and CDR2 as FQGNSA. CDR3 length: 11 residues. Trimming took off 4 bases at V and 11 bases at J, with 8 bases between the two ends. DNA for the CDR3: TGTGCCAGCAGCTCCGGTCTTAAACTGTTTTTT. Its protein is CASSSGLKLFF.

V is TRBV2 and J is TRBJ2-3; possible D gene TRBD2, 5 bases. The CDR3 covers 13 residues. With 3 bases removed from V and 4 bases from J, the gap between germline ends came to 8 bases. Germline CDR1 reads SNHLY; CDR2 reads FYNNEI. This chain's CDR3 is CASSDGVADTQYF. The CDR3 nucleotides are TGTGCCAGCAGTGACGGGGTAGCAGATACGCAGTATTTT.

The chain is built from TRBV9 and TRBJ2-3, with TRBD2 identical over 8 bases. CDR3 length: 17 amino acids. CDR1 SGDLS and CDR2 YYNGEE come from the germline V gene. V gave up 4 bases and J gave up 3 bases; unmatched junction bases: 13. In DNA, the CDR3 is TGTGCCAGCAGCCAAATGGGAGCGGGGGTCGGAACAGATACGCAGTATTTT. Encoded protein: CASSQMGAGVGTDTQYF.

The V gene is TRBV11-2, the J gene TRBJ2-1; D might be TRBD1 (6 bases). V lost 4 bases, J lost 8 bases, and 21 bases lay in between. Germline CDR1 is SGHAT and CDR2 is FQNNGV. CDR3 size: 16 residues. The CDR3 DNA reads as TGTGCCAGCAGCTCCACCCCAGGGGTGTTGGGTGATGAGCAGTTCTTC. As protein: CASSSTPGVLGDEQFF.

The chain joins TRBV5-1 to TRBJ1-1; the D is unclear. The V end lost 4 bases, the J end lost 7 bases, and 11 bases lay between the germline ends. CDR1 SGHRS and CDR2 YFSETQ come from the germline V gene. CDR3 size: 12 residues. Written as DNA, the CDR3 is TGCGCCAGCAGCGATGGGGTCCGTGAAGCTTTCTTT. Protein product: CASSDGVREAFF.

This chain joins TRBV6-6 and TRBJ1-2; no firm D call. The CDR3 sequence is 14 residues long. V was pared by 4 bases and J by 2 bases, with 11 bases between. Germline V CDR1 and CDR2: MNHNY, SVGAGI (reference sequence). CDR3 in amino acids: CASSSARENYGYTF. CDR3 coding DNA: TGTGCCAGCAGTTCGGCACGGGAAAACTATGGCTACACCTTC.

This chain links TRBV4-3 with TRBJ1-6; 7 nucleotides align to TRBD1. Unmatched junction bases numbered 3, after V lost 4 bases and J lost 6 bases. The CDR3 is made up of 14 amino acids. CDR1 is LGHNA and CDR2 is YSLEER in the germline V gene. Here the CDR3 reads CASSRQGTNSPLHF. CDR3 DNA sequence: TGCGCCAGCAGCCGACAGGGAACTAATTCACCCCTCCACTTT.

This chain uses TRBV6-6 with TRBJ2-1, with 7 bases aligning to TRBD1. Losses at the gene ends were 4 bases for V and 0 bases for J; bases not matched to a gene: 6. This CDR3 has 16 amino acids. The germline CDR1 and CDR2 sequences are MNHNY and SVGAGI (reference sequence). CDR3 region: CASSSTDRHSYNEQFF. CDR3 DNA sequence: TGTGCCAGCAGTTCTACGGACAGGCACTCCTACAATGAGCAGTTCTTC.

The sample holds one count of this clone. The chain combines TRBV20-1 with TRBJ1-1; D unclear. V was clipped by 5 bases and J by 8 bases, with 12 bases between them. Germline V gene sequence: CDR1 DFQATT, CDR2 SNEGSKA (reference sequence). The CDR3 length is 11 residues. CDR3 sequence: CSAGSPREAFF. CDR3 nucleotide sequence: TGCAGTGCTGGGTCCCCCCGGGAAGCTTTCTTT.

V and J are TRBV2 and TRBJ1-2, with D possibly being TRBD1 (5 bases). The CDR3 has 13 amino acids. Trimming shortened V by 8 bases and J by 4 bases, and 14 bases separated the two germline ends. From germline, CDR1 is SNHLY and CDR2 FYNNEI. This CDR3 is CASRLGTSYGYTF. The CDR3 nucleotides are TGTGCCAGCCGACTCGGGACCAGCTATGGCTACACCTTC.

This rearrangement joins TRBV5-1 to TRBJ2-3; 7 bases are shared with TRBD1. The CDR3 spans 17 residues. The V and J ends lost 1 base and 3 bases, in that order; junction bases with no gene match: 11. CDR1 and CDR2 from the germline V gene are SGHRS and YFSETQ. Here the CDR3 reads CASSLNRQGGRTDTQYF. The CDR3 nucleotides read TGCGCCAGCAGCTTGAATCGACAGGGTGGAAGGACAGATACGCAGTATTTT.

The CDR3 DNA is TGTGCCAGCTCCTATCAACAGCACACTGAAGCTTTCTTT. Residues: CASSYQQHTEAFF. J is TRBJ1-1 and V is TRBV18; no firm D call. Deletions cut 6 bases from V and 3 bases from J, with 11 bases between. Germline lookup yields CDR1 KGHSH and CDR2 LQKENI. This CDR3 spans 13 amino acids.